Reported below is one T cell receptor beta chain. As yet, its antigen is unknown. TCR beta CDR3 sequences were amplified from RNA transcripts. The TCR CDR3 first-round RT-PCR relied on the HTBI primer set. TCRdb itself ran the multiplex PCR reads through MiXCR, one entry per CDR3 protein. There are roughly 500,000 distinct CDR3 sequences in the sample; 40% to 50% occur only once, and roughly 45% lies in the top ten. This record belongs to a study of T cells in Graves' hyperthyroidism and ophthalmopathy. Study-level results: Most thyroid clonotypes with frequency above 0.001 were detected in blood.

The CDR3 has 14 amino acids. Germline V gives CDR1 SEHNR, CDR2 FQNEAQ (reference sequence). Trimming took 5 bases from V and 2 from J, leaving 10 bases between them. V usage is TRBV7-9 and J usage is TRBJ1-3; D uncertain. Sequencing was performed on peripheral blood or thyroid tissue (not recorded which). The sequence derives from an adult woman with Graves' disease, either hyperthyroidism or ophthalmopathy (not recorded which). The CDR3 reads CASSPVGPGNTIYF. CDR3 sequence (DNA): TGTGCCAGCAGCCCCGTAGGGCCTGGAAACACCATATATTTT.